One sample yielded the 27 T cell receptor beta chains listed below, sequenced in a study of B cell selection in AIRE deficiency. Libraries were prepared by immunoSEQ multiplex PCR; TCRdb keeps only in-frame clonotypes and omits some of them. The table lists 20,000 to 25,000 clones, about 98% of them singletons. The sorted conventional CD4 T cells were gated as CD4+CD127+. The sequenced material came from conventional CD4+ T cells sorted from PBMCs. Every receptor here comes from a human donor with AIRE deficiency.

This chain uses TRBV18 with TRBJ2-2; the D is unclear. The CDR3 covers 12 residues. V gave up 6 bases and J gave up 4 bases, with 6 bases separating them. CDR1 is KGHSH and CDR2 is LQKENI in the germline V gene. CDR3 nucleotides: TGTGCCAGCTCCACCACCACCGGGGAGCTGTTTTTT. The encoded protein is CASSTTTGELFF.

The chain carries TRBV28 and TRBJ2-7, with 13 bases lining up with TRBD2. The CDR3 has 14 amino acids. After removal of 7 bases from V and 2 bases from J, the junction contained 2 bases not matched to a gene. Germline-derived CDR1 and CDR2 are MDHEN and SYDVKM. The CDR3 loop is CASTGTSGAYEQYF. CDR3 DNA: TGTGCCAGCACCGGGACTAGCGGGGCCTACGAGCAGTACTTC. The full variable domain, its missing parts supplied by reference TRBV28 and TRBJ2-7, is DVKVTQSSRYLVKRTGEKVFLECVQDMDHENMFWYRQDPGLGLRLIYFSYDVKMKEKGDIPEGYSVSREKKERFSLILESASTNQTSMYLCASTGTSGAYEQYFGPGTRLTVT.

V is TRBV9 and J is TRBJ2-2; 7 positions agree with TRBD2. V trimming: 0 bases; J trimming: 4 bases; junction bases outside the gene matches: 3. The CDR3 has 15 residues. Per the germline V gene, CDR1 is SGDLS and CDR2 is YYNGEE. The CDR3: CASSVAGGGTGELFF. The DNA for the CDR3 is TGTGCCAGCAGCGTAGCGGGAGGAGGCACCGGGGAGCTGTTTTTT.

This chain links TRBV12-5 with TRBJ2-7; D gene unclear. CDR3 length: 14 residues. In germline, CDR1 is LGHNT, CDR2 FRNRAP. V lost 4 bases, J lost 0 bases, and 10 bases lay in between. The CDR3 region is CASGYQHRSYEQYF. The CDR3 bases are TGTGCTAGTGGTTATCAACACCGCTCCTACGAGCAGTACTTC.

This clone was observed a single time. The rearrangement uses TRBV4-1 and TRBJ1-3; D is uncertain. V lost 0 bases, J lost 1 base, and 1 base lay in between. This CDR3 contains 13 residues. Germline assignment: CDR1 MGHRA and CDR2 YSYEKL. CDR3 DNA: TGCGCCAGCAGCCAAGATTCTGGAAACACCATATATTTT. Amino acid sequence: CASSQDSGNTIYF.

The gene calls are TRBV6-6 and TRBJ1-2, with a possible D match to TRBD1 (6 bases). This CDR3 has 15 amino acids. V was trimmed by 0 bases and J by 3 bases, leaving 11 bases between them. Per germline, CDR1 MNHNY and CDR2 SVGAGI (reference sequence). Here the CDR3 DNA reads TGTGCCAGCAGTTACTCTTCGGGGGCGGACTATGGCTACACCTTC. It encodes CASSYSSGADYGYTF.

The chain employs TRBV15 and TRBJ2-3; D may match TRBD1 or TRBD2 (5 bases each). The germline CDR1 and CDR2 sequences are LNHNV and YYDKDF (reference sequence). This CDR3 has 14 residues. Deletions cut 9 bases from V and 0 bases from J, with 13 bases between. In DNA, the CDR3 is TGTGCCACGGGGGTAGCGCCTAGCACAGATACGCAGTATTTT. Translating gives CATGVAPSTDTQYF.

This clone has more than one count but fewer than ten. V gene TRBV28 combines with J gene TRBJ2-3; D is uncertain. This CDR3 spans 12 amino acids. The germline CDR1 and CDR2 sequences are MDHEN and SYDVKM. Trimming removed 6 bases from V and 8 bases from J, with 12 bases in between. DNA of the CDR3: TGTGCCAGCAGGGCCAAGGTTGGTACGCAGTATTTT. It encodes CASRAKVGTQYF.

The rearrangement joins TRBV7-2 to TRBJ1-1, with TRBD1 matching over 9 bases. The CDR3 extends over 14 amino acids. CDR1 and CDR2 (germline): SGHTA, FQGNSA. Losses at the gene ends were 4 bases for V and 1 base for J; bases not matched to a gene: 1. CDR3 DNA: TGTGCCAGCAGCTCGGGACAGGGGAACACTGAAGCTTTCTTT. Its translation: CASSSGQGNTEAFF.

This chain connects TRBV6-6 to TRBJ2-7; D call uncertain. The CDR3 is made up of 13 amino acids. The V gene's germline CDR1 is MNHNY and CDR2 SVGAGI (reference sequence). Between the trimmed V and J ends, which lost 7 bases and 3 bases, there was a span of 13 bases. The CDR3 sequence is CASTAGRNYEQYF. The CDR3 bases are TGTGCCAGCACCGCAGGACGGAACTACGAGCAGTACTTC.

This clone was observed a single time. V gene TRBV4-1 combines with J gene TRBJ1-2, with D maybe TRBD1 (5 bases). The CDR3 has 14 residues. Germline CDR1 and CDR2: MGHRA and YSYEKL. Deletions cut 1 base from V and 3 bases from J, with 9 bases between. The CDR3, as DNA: TGCGCCAGCAGCCAAGGGGGACGGTACTATGGCTACACCTTC. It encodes CASSQGGRYYGYTF.

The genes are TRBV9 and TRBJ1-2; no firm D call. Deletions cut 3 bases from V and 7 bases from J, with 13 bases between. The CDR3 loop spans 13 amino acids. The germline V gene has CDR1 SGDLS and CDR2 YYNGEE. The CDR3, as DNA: TGTGCCAGCAGCGGTCGTGACTTAGTTGGCTACACCTTC. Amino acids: CASSGRDLVGYTF.

The DNA for the CDR3 is TGTGCCAGCAGTTACGTAAGGGGGCCCCGAAACACCATATATTTT. Translated, it gives CASSYVRGPRNTIYF. This chain uses TRBV6-5 with TRBJ1-3; 7 bases agree with TRBD1. V was clipped by 2 bases and J by 5 bases; unmatched bases: 6. The CDR3 runs to 15 residues. Per germline, CDR1 MNHEY and CDR2 SVGAGI.

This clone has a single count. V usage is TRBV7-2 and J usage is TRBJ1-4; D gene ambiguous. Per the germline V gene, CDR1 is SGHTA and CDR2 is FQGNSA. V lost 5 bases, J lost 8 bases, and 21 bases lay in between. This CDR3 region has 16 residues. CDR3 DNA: TGTGCCAGCAGCCTCGGCAGGCTAGGAGAGAGCGAAAAACTGTTTTTT. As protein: CASSLGRLGESEKLFF.

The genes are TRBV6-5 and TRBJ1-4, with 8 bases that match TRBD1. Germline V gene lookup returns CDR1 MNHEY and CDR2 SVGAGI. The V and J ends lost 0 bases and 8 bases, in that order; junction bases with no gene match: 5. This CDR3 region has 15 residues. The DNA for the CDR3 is TGTGCCAGCAGTTACTCGGCAGGGGGCGTCGAAAAACTGTTTTTT. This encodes CASSYSAGGVEKLFF.

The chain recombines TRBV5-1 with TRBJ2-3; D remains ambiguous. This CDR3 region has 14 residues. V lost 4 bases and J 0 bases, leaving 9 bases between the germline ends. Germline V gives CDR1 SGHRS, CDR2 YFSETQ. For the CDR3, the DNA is TGCGCCAGCAGCACCCTCCTAAGCACAGATACGCAGTATTTT. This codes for CASSTLLSTDTQYF.

Written as DNA, the CDR3 is TGTGCCAGCAGCTTAGTCCAGGGGGTGGTCAATCAGCCCCAGCATTTT. Its translation: CASSLVQGVVNQPQHF. The rearrangement uses TRBV7-8 and TRBJ1-5; 7 bases fit TRBD1. The CDR3 has 16 residues. V gave up 1 base and J gave up 3 bases; unmatched junction bases: 6. The germline V gene has CDR1 SGHVS and CDR2 FQNEAQ.

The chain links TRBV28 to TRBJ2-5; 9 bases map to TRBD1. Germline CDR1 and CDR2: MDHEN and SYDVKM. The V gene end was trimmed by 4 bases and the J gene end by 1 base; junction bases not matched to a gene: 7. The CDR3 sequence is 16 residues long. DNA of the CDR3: TGTGCCAGCAGTTCCCACAGGGGGCTTCTCCAAGAGACCCAGTACTTC. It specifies CASSSHRGLLQETQYF.

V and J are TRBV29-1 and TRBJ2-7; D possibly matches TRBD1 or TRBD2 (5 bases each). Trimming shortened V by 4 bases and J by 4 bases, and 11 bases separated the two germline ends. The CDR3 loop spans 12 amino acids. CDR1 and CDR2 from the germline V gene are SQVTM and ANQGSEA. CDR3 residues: CSVVLGVYEQYF. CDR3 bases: TGCAGCGTTGTTTTGGGGGTTTACGAGCAGTACTTC.

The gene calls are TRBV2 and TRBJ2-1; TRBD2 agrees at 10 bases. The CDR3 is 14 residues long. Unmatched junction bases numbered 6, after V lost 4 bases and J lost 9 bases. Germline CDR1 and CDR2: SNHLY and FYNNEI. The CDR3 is CASSGLAGVTEQFF. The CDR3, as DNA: TGTGCCAGCAGTGGCCTAGCGGGAGTGACTGAGCAGTTCTTC.

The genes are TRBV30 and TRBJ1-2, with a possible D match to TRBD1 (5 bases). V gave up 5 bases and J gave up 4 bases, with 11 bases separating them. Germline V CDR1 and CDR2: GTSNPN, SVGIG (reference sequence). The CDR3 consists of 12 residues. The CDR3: CAWSRGTYGYTF. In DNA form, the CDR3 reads TGTGCCTGGTCGCGGGGGACCTATGGCTACACCTTC.

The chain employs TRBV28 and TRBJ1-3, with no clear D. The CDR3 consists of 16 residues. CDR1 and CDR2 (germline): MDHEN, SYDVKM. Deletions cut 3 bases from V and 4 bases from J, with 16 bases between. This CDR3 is CASSFSDAWAGNTIYF. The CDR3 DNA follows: TGTGCCAGCAGTTTTTCGGACGCCTGGGCCGGAAACACCATATATTTT.

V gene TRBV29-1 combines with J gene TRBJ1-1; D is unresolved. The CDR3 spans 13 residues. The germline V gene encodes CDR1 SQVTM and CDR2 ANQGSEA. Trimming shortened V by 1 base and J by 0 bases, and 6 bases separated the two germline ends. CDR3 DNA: TGCAGCGTTGAAGGGAGAATGAACACTGAAGCTTTCTTT. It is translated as CSVEGRMNTEAFF.

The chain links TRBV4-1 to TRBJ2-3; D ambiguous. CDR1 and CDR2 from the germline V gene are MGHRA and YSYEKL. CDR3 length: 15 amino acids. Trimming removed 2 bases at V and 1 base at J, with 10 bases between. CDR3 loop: CASSQTLAGTDTQYF. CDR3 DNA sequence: TGCGCCAGCAGCCAAACACTGGCGGGCACAGATACGCAGTATTTT.

CDR3 nucleotide sequence: TGTGCCAGCAGTCCCCCCCGGGCCAAGCAGTACTTC. Protein product: CASSPPRAKQYF. This sequence joins TRBV28 and TRBJ2-7, with D hard to call. Germline-derived CDR1 and CDR2 are MDHEN and SYDVKM. V was pared by 5 bases and J by 8 bases, with 13 bases between. The CDR3 length is 12 residues. Looking up the rest from reference TRBV28 and TRBJ2-7 gives the full variable domain: DVKVTQSSRYLVKRTGEKVFLECVQDMDHENMFWYRQDPGLGLRLIYFSYDVKMKEKGDIPEGYSVSREKKERFSLILESASTNQTSMYLCASSPPRAKQYFGPGTRLTVT.

CDR3 loop: CASSVRRADSEQYF. CDR3 bases: TGTGCCAGCAGCGTACGGAGAGCGGACTCCGAGCAGTACTTC. The chain recombines TRBV9 with TRBJ2-7, with a weak D call TRBD2 (5 bases). Germline V lookup: CDR1 SGDLS, CDR2 YYNGEE. There are 14 residues in the CDR3. V lost 1 base and J lost 6, with 14 bases in between. Variable domain in full (rest from reference TRBV9 and TRBJ2-7): DSGVTQTPKHLITATGQRVTLRCSPRSGDLSVYWYQQSLDQGLQFLIQYYNGEERAKGNILERFSAQQFPDLHSELNLSSLELGDSALYFCASSVRRADSEQYFGPGTRLTVT.

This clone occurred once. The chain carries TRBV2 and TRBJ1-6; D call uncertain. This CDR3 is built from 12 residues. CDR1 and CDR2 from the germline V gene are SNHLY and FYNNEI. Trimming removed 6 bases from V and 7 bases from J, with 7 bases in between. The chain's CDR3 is CASRPQNSPLHF. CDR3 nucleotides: TGTGCCAGCAGACCGCAGAATTCACCCCTCCACTTT.